One sample yielded the 13 T cell receptor beta chains listed below, sequenced in a study of Graves' ophthalmopathy and Graves' hyperthyroidism. Investigators amplified TCR beta CDR3 regions from RNA transcripts. First-round RT-PCR with HTBI primers preceded a second-round multiplex PCR. TCRdb reanalysed the multiplex PCR reads using MiXCR and keeps one entry per CDR3 protein. The sample yields more than 1,000,000 distinct CDR3 sequences, roughly 35% seen once. The sample taken for sequencing was peripheral blood or thyroid tissue (not recorded which). Receptor source: an adult man with Graves' hyperthyroidism.

V gene TRBV6-2 or TRBV6-3 combines with J gene TRBJ1-6; TRBD1 aligns across 10 bases. Germline assignment: CDR1 MNHEY and CDR2 SVGEGT. The V segment lost 7 bases and the J segment 10 bases; nucleotides outside the gene matches: 4. The CDR3 is 13 residues long. Here the CDR3 reads CASTGQGFSPLHF. The CDR3 nucleotides read TGTGCCAGCACGGGACAGGGGTTCTCACCCCTCCACTTT.

DNA of the CDR3: TGTGCCAGCAGCCAGGAACCGGGACTACCTCCCGGGGAGCTGTTTTTT. Translating it yields CASSQEPGLPPGELFF. This chain uses TRBV11-3 with TRBJ2-2, with 7 bases that match TRBD2. The V and J ends lost 5 bases and 6 bases, in that order; junction bases with no gene match: 12. The length of the CDR3 is 16 residues. The V gene's germline CDR1 is SGHNT and CDR2 YENEEA.

With regard to this clonotype: The CDR3 does not close with the conserved phenylalanine or tryptophan, likely indicating a read error. The DNA of the CDR3 is TGTGCCAGCAGAGCTTCCTACGAGCAGTACCTC. Its translation is CASRASYEQYL. V gene TRBV11-3 combines with J gene TRBJ2-7; D call uncertain. The CDR3 totals 11 residues. Trimming left V 6 bases short and J 1 base short, with 4 bases between. Germline V lookup: CDR1 SGHNT, CDR2 YENEEA.

This clonotype was detected only a few times. V and J are TRBV29-1 and TRBJ2-3, with TRBD2 as a possible D gene (5 bases). Germline CDR1 is SQVTM and CDR2 is ANQGSEA. The CDR3 totals 13 residues. Trimming shortened V by 4 bases and J by 4 bases, and 12 bases separated the two germline ends. The CDR3 DNA reads TGCAGCGTTGTCCGGCAGGAGGCAGATACGCAGTATTTT. Protein: CSVVRQEADTQYF.

The chain employs TRBV7-7 and TRBJ2-2; the D gene could be TRBD1 or TRBD2 (5 bases each). Germline CDR1 is SSHAT and CDR2 is FNYEAQ (reference sequence). V lost 5 bases to trimming and J lost 7 bases, with 17 bases between them. The CDR3 runs to 15 residues. The CDR3 region is CASSPRDHQGGELFF. The CDR3 nucleotides read TGTGCCAGCAGCCCTCGGGACCACCAGGGCGGGGAGCTGTTTTTT.

This chain links TRBV13 with TRBJ1-3, with D uncertain. The V gene's germline CDR1 is PRHDT and CDR2 FYEKMQ (reference sequence). V lost 0 bases to trimming and J lost 0 bases, with 9 bases between them. CDR3 length: 16 residues. The CDR3 bases are TGTGCCAGCAGCTTAGGGTATCGGAGCTCTGGAAACACCATATATTTT. Translation gives CASSLGYRSSGNTIYF. The complete variable domain, with remaining parts taken from reference TRBV13 and TRBJ1-3, reads AAGVIQSPRHLIKEKRETATLKCYPIPRHDTVYWYQQGPGQDPQFLISFYEKMQSDKGSIPDRFSAQQFSDYHSELNMSSLELGDSALYFCASSLGYRSSGNTIYFGEGSWLTVV.

As regards this clonotype: Likely a read error: the CDR3 ends without its conserved phenylalanine or tryptophan. The CDR3 coding sequence is TGTGCCAGCAGTTTAACCAGGGGCTTCTACGAGCAGTACCTC. Encoded protein: CASSLTRGFYEQYL. The V call is TRBV25-1, the J call TRBJ2-7; TRBD1 is a possible D gene (6 bases). Germline V gives CDR1 MGHDK, CDR2 SYGVNS. The CDR3 has 14 residues. The V and J ends lost 5 bases and 3 bases respectively, with 14 bases between them.

The J gene is TRBJ1-1, the V gene TRBV5-6, with 7 bases lining up with TRBD1. The CDR3 length is 13 residues. Germline V gene data show CDR1 as SGHDT and CDR2 as YYEEEE. Trimming took 3 bases from V and 6 from J; bases not matched to a gene: 5. The CDR3 region has the DNA TGTGCCAGCAGCTGGGGACAGCTCGCTGAAGCTTTCTTT. This sequence encodes CASSWGQLAEAFF. Complete variable domain (other parts from reference TRBV5-6 and TRBJ1-1): DAGVTQSPTHLIKTRGQQVTLRCSPKSGHDTVSWYQQALGQGPQFIFQYYEEEERQRGNFPDRFSGHQFPNYSSELNVNALLLGDSALYLCASSWGQLAEAFFGQGTRLTVV.

The gene calls are TRBV12-3 or TRBV12-4 and TRBJ1-4; 8 bases map to TRBD1. J was trimmed by 4 bases and V by 6 bases; bases with no gene match: 4. CDR3 length: 14 amino acids. The CDR3 DNA is TGTGCCAGCAGGAGGACAGGGTTTAATGAAAAACTGTTTTTT. Protein: CASRRTGFNEKLFF.

The CDR3: CASSFDPGQGIGGHQPQHF. CDR3 nucleotide sequence: TGTGCCAGCAGTTTCGACCCGGGACAGGGGATCGGGGGCCATCAGCCCCAGCATTTT. This chain links TRBV25-1 with TRBJ1-5, with 10 bases identical to TRBD1. Per germline, CDR1 MGHDK and CDR2 SYGVNS. With V trimmed by 5 bases and J by 5 bases, 18 bases remained unmatched. The CDR3 has 19 residues.

This clonotype was found many times. This rearrangement joins TRBV2 to TRBJ1-6; TRBD1 matches at 7 bases. The CDR3 runs 14 residues. J lost 9 bases, V lost 7 bases, and 9 bases had no gene match. The V gene's germline CDR1 is SNHLY and CDR2 FYNNEI. The CDR3 nucleotides are TGTGCCAGCAAAGAGGGGGCGCATAGTTCACCCCTCCACTTT. Protein sequence: CASKEGAHSSPLHF.

This clonotype has a count of ten or more. The rearrangement uses TRBV20-1 and TRBJ1-2; D is ambiguous. The V gene lost 2 bases and the J gene lost 6 bases, with 4 bases spanning the gap. This CDR3 is 10 amino acids long. The germline CDR1 and CDR2 sequences are DFQATT and SNEGSKA (reference sequence). CDR3 sequence (DNA): TGCAGTGCTAGATCTGATGGCTACACCTTC. It translates to CSARSDGYTF.

This clonotype was found many times. Here the CDR3 reads CASSPRGQGAREQYF. CDR3 nucleotide sequence: TGTGCCAGCAGCCCCCGTGGGCAGGGAGCACGCGAGCAGTACTTC. This rearrangement joins TRBV9 to TRBJ2-7, with D perhaps matching TRBD1 or TRBD2 (5 bases each). The CDR3 is 15 residues long. Germline V gives CDR1 SGDLS, CDR2 YYNGEE. V lost 4 bases to trimming and J lost 6 bases, with 20 bases between them.